The clone carrying this T cell receptor (beta chain) was recorded at least ten times. The sample comes from a study of T-cell reconstitution after alpha-beta-depleted transplantation in children. The ends were cut back, 6 bases at V and 1 base at J, with 11 bases in the middle. The CDR3 runs to 13 residues. Germline lookup yields CDR1 DFQATT and CDR2 SNEGSKA (reference sequence). A library of TCRbeta sequences, prepared with unique molecular identifiers, was generated. TCRdb analysed the PCR reads with MiXCR anew, one entry per CDR3 protein. The data show some 830,000 distinct CDR3 sequences, with roughly 15% seen just once and about 5% held by the top ten.

The sample here was PBMCs, mostly from graft donor cells, taken 360 days after TCRalphabeta/CD19-depleted stem cell transplant. This TCR came from a male patient younger than 18 who had a stem cell transplant for acute lymphoblastic leukemia, so the T cells may come from the graft donor. This rearrangement joins TRBV20-1 to TRBJ2-3; the D gene is possibly TRBD2 (6 bases). The CDR3 DNA reads as TGCAGTGCAACCGGGACTCGCACAGATACGCAGTATTTT. Protein: CSATGTRTDTQYF.